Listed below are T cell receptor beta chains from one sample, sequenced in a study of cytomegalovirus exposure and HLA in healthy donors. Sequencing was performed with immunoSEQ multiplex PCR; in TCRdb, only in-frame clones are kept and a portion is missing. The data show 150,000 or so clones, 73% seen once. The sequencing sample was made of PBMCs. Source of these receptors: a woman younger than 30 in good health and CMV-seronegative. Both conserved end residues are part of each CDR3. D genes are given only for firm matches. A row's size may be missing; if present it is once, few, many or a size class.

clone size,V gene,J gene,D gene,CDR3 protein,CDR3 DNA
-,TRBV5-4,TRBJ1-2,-,CASSIRQDKPYGYTF,TGTGCCAGCAGTATCCGACAGGATAAACCCTATGGCTACACCTTC
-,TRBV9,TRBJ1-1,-,CASSGDSTEAFF,TGTGCCAGCAGCGGAGACAGCACTGAAGCTTTCTTT
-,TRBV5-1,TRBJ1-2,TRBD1,CASSSEGTGYGYTF,TGCGCCAGCAGCTCGGAGGGGACAGGGTATGGCTACACCTTC
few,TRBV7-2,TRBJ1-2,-,CASSLRGNWGRYGYTF,TGTGCCAGCAGCTTACGGGGGAATTGGGGCCGCTATGGCTACACCTTC
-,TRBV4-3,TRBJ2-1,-,CASSQDLGDEQFF,TGCGCCAGCAGCCAAGATCTGGGCGATGAGCAGTTCTTC
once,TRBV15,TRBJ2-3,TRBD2,CATSRDTLAGSLEGTDTQYF,TGTGCCACCAGCAGAGATACTCTAGCGGGAAGCTTGGAGGGCACAGATACGCAGTATTTT
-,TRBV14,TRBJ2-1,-,CASSQGWNSILRRYNEQFF,TGTGCCAGCAGCCAAGGATGGAACAGTATCCTCCGGCGTTACAATGAGCAGTTCTTC
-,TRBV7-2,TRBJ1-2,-,CASSFLYGYTF,TGTGCCAGCAGCTTCCTCTATGGCTACACCTTC
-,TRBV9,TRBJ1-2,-,CASSVEGQGYYGYTF,TGTGCCAGCAGCGTAGAGGGTCAGGGATACTATGGCTACACCTTC
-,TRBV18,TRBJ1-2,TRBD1,CASSPTDRDYGYTF,TGTGCCAGCTCACCGACGGACAGGGATTACGGCTACACCTTC
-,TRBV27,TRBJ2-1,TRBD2,CASSLWVAGGIYNEQFF,TGTGCCAGCAGTTTATGGGTAGCGGGAGGGATATACAATGAGCAGTTCTTC
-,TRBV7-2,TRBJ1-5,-,CASSSDTEMLSQHF,TGTGCCAGCAGCTCCGACACCGAGATGTTGTCCCAGCATTTT
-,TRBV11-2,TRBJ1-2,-,CASSLEGHPGYTF,TGTGCCAGCAGCTTAGAGGGCCATCCGGGCTACACCTTC
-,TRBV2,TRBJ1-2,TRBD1,CASTRDRGNYGYTF,TGTGCCAGCACACGGGACAGGGGTAACTATGGCTACACCTTC
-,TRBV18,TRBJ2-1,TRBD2,CASSQGTSGNNEQFF,TGTGCCAGCTCACAAGGGACTAGCGGAAACAATGAGCAGTTCTTC
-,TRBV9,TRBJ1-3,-,CASSVDSAVFSGNTIYF,TGTGCCAGCAGCGTAGACTCGGCGGTATTCTCTGGAAACACCATATATTTT
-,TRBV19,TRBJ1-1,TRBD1,CASSPQGNRGEAFF,TGTGCCAGTAGTCCTCAGGGAAACAGGGGCGAAGCTTTCTTT
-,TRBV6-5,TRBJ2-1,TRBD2,CASSETSLYNEQFF,TGTGCCAGCAGCGAGACTAGCTTGTACAATGAGCAGTTCTTC
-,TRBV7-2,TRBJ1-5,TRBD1,CASSLEGQGARQPQHF,TGTGCCAGCAGCTTAGAGGGACAGGGGGCAAGACAGCCCCAGCATTTT
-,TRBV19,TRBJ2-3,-,CASSIQGQGDTQYF,TGTGCCAGTAGTATACAGGGGCAGGGGGATACGCAGTATTTT
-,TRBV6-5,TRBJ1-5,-,CASSATYRDQPQHF,TGTGCCAGCAGTGCAACTTACAGAGATCAGCCCCAGCATTTT
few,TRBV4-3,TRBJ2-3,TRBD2,CASSPGLAGGPADTQYF,TGCGCCAGCAGCCCGGGACTAGCGGGGGGGCCCGCAGATACGCAGTATTTT
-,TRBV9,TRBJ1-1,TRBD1,CASSAGQGRAFF,TGTGCCAGCAGCGCTGGACAGGGACGGGCTTTCTTT
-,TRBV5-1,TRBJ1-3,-,CASSLKGAVSGNTIYF,TGCGCCAGCAGCTTGAAAGGGGCTGTCTCTGGAAACACCATATATTTT
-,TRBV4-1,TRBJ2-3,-,CASSPPYPADTQYF,TGCGCCAGCAGCCCACCCTACCCCGCAGATACGCAGTATTTT
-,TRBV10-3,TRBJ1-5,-,CAISDLNQPQHF,TGTGCCATCAGTGATCTAAATCAGCCCCAGCATTTT
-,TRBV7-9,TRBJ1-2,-,CASSLLGAVDYGYTF,TGTGCCAGCAGCCTGCTGGGGGCAGTTGACTATGGCTACACCTTC
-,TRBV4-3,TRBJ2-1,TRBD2,CASSQASGSGNEQFF,TGCGCCAGTAGCCAAGCTAGCGGGAGTGGGAATGAGCAGTTCTTC
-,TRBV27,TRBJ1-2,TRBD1,CASKGDRGSGYTF,TGTGCCAGCAAGGGGGACAGGGGGTCTGGCTACACCTTC
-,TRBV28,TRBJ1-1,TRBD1,CASSLPGQGAWTEAFF,TGTGCCAGCAGTTTGCCGGGACAGGGGGCGTGGACTGAAGCTTTCTTT
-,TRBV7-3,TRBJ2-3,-,CASMGGGADTQYF,TGTGCCTCGATGGGCGGAGGTGCAGATACGCAGTATTTT
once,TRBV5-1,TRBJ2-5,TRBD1,CASSLGQGALETQYF,TGCGCCAGCAGCTTAGGACAGGGGGCGTTAGAGACCCAGTACTTC
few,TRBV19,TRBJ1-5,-,CATSRRAHQPQHF,TGTGCCACCTCCCGGAGGGCCCATCAGCCCCAGCATTTT